This T cell receptor beta chain came from a study of beta chain features in type 1 diabetes. Study results and limitations: Researchers cautioned that cDNA sequencing could over-represent cells with high TCR expression. Researchers report that Type 1 diabetes patients had moderately but significantly shorter TCRB CDR3s across all four CD4+ subsets.

Each of the sorted populations had a purity greater than 95%. As for this clone: Its matching antigen is unknown.

Isolated RNA was reverse transcribed in full, so expressed TCRB transcripts were sequenced. Clones were sequenced by immunoSEQ multiplex PCR, and TCRdb holds only the in-frame ones, with some missing. The sample consists of around 250,000 clones, approximately 14% of them appearing once. This sequence originates from a man younger than 45 with type 1 diabetes. The sequenced sample consisted of naive CD4+ T cells from blood.

CDR3 region: CASSLLGGQYF. The CDR3, as DNA: TGTGCCAGCAGCCTTCTCGGGGGGCAGTACTTC. The J gene is TRBJ2-7, the V gene TRBV7-9, with D possibly matching TRBD2 (6 bases). The CDR3 totals 11 residues. Trimming took 5 bases from V and 9 from J, leaving 11 bases between them. Germline loops: CDR1 SEHNR, CDR2 FQNEAQ (reference sequence). Based on the CDR3 plus reference TRBV7-9 and TRBJ2-7, the full variable domain is DTGVSQNPRHKITKRGQNVTFRCDPISEHNRLYWYRQTLGQGPEFLTYFQNEAQLEKSRLLSDRFSAERPKGSFSTLEIQRTEQGDSAMYLCASSLLGGQYFGPGTRLTVT.